The 3 T cell receptor beta chains below come from one sample, sequenced in a study of cytomegalovirus exposure and HLA in healthy donors. The assay was immunoSEQ multiplex PCR, and TCRdb's table has in-frame clones only and misses some. Of approximately 270,000 clones listed, 86% are singletons. Sequencing input: PBMCs. These receptor sequences come from a young woman in good health and CMV-seronegative.

V is TRBV2 and J is TRBJ2-7; D is perhaps TRBD1 (6 bases). The CDR3 extends over 14 amino acids. Germline V CDR1 and CDR2: SNHLY, FYNNEI. Deletions cut 8 bases from V and 6 bases from J, with 20 bases between. DNA of the CDR3: TGTGCCAGCGTAACCGGGACACTTTCCGCCGAGCAGTACTTC. Translation: CASVTGTLSAEQYF. Full variable domain (missing parts from reference TRBV2 and TRBJ2-7): EPEVTQTPSHQVTQMGQEVILRCVPISNHLYFYWYRQILGQKVEFLVSFYNNEISEKSEIFDDQFSVERPDGSNFTLKIRSTKLEDSAMYFCASVTGTLSAEQYFGPGTRLTVT.

This chain links TRBV25-1 with TRBJ1-5; 8 positions agree with TRBD1. Germline values: CDR1 MGHDK, CDR2 SYGVNS. This CDR3 comprises 14 residues. The trim removed 7 bases at V and 2 bases at J, leaving 4 bases unmatched. CDR3 protein: CASIIQGGNQPQHF. The DNA of the CDR3 is TGTGCCAGCATAATACAGGGGGGCAATCAGCCCCAGCATTTT.

This chain joins TRBV2 and TRBJ1-5, with 11 bases fitting TRBD1. The CDR3 has 15 amino acids. CDR1 SNHLY and CDR2 FYNNEI come from the germline V gene. V was pared by 8 bases and J by 8 bases, with 11 bases of the junction left unmatched. The CDR3 coding sequence is TGTGCCAGCGGGTTTAGGACAGGGGGCGCCGAGCCCCAGCATTTT. Amino acid sequence: CASGFRTGGAEPQHF.